A single T cell receptor (beta chain) is shown here with its context. No antigen is known for it. CDR1 is SGHVS and CDR2 is FNYEAQ in the germline V gene. This CDR3 has 16 amino acids. Trimming removed 4 bases from V and 6 bases from J; junction bases left unmatched: 11. Unique molecular identifiers were used in preparing the TCRbeta library. MiXCR, applied by TCRdb to the PCR reads, yields one record per CDR3 protein. This table holds about 600,000 distinct CDR3 sequences, more than 20% found once. The sample comes from a study of T-cell reconstitution after alpha-beta-depleted transplantation in children. General study points: Reportedly, only several hundred clones from non-depleted graft cells drove alpha-beta T-cell counts at about two months.

The TCR sequence derives from a boy in the first two years of life who had a stem cell transplant for acute myeloid leukemia, so the T cells may come from the graft donor. Here the sequenced sample was PBMCs, mostly from graft donor cells, taken 360 days after TCRalphabeta/CD19-depleted stem cell transplant. The chain recombines TRBV7-6 with TRBJ2-5; 10 nucleotides agree with TRBD1. This chain's CDR3 is CASSSQTGGAEKTQYF. The CDR3 nucleotides are TGTGCCAGCAGCTCCCAGACAGGGGGCGCGGAAAAGACCCAGTACTTC.